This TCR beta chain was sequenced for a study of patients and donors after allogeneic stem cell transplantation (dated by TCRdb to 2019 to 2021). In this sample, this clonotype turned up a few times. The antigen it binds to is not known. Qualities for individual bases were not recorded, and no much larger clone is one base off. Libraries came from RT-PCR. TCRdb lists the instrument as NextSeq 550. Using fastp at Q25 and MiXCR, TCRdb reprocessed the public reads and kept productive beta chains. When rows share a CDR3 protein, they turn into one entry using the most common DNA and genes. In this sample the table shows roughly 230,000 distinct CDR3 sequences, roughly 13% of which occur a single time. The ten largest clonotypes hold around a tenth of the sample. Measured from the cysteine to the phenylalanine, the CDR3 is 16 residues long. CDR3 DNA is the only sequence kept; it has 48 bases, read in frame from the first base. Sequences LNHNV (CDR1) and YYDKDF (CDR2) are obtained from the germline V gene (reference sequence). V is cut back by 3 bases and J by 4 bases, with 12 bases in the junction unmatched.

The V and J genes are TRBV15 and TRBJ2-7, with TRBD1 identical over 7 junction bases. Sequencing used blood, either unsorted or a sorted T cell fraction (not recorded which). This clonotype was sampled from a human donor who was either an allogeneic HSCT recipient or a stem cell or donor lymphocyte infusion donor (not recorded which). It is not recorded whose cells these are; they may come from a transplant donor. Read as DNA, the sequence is TGTGCCACCAGCAGCGGGCGACAGGGAAGGGGATACGAGCAGTACTTC. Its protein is CATSSGRQGRGYEQYF. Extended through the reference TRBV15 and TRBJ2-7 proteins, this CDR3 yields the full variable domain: DAMVIQNPRYQVTQFGKPVTLSCSQTLNHNVMYWYQQKSSQAPKLLFHYYDKDFNNEADTPDNFQSRRPNTSFCFLDIRSPGLGDTAMYLCATSSGRQGRGYEQYFGPGTRLTVT.